These T cell receptor beta chains were read from a single sample in a study of blood T cell repertoires in COVID-19. Sequenced by immunoSEQ multiplex PCR; TCRdb stores in-frame clones only, minus some. The data contain 400,000 or so clones, around 91% of them singletons. The sample consisted of PBMCs or T cells enriched from blood (not recorded which). The receptors here all came from a man aged 30 to 45 who had recovered from COVID-19. Both conserved end residues are part of each CDR3. Fields, in order: V gene, D gene, clone size, J gene, CDR3 protein, CDR3 DNA. D genes are given only for firm matches. Size values are once, few and many counts, or a class for expanded clones, and some rows have none.

TRBV18	.	.	TRBJ1-4	CASSPQAGVVEKLFF	TGTGCCAGCTCACCTCAAGCGGGGGTCGTTGAAAAACTGTTTTTT
TRBV9	TRBD2	.	TRBJ2-3	CASSATSGNTDTQYF	TGTGCCAGCAGCGCGACTAGCGGGAACACAGATACGCAGTATTTT
TRBV6-6	.	.	TRBJ1-6	CASELPGNSPLHF	TGTGCCAGTGAGCTCCCAGGGAATTCACCCCTCCACTTT
TRBV6-5	TRBD2	once	TRBJ2-1	CASRTSGSSYNEQFF	TGTGCCAGCAGGACTAGCGGTAGCTCCTACAATGAGCAGTTCTTC
TRBV28	.	.	TRBJ1-2	CASSLYRFGYTF	TGTGCCAGCAGTTTATACAGGTTTGGCTACACCTTC
TRBV6-1	TRBD2	few	TRBJ2-5	CASSETSGTQETQYF	TGTGCCAGCAGTGAGACTAGCGGGACCCAAGAGACCCAGTACTTC
TRBV29-1	TRBD2	.	TRBJ2-1	CSVDSLAGVEQFF	TGCAGCGTTGACTCCCTAGCGGGAGTCGAGCAGTTCTTC
TRBV7-8	.	.	TRBJ2-7	CASSPSLEQYF	TGTGCCAGCAGCCCCTCCCTCGAGCAGTACTTC
TRBV19	.	.	TRBJ1-4	CASSMRMGKLFF	TGTGCCAGTAGTATGAGGATGGGAAAACTGTTTTTT
TRBV27	.	.	TRBJ1-2	CASRLGGSFGGYTF	TGTGCCAGCCGCCTGGGAGGCTCCTTTGGAGGCTACACCTTC